Below are 20 T cell receptor beta chains sequenced from a single sample in a study of T cell responses to AZD1222 COVID-19 vaccine (dated by TCRdb to the early 2020s). Explained via the paper, the time point label denotes: about 28 days (+/-7) after the second vaccine dose. The library was built by means of the immunoSEQ multiplex PCR assay. Not all clones reach the TCRdb copy of this immuneACCESS table, which keeps in-frame sequences only. Checked studies attribute under half of the gap to unresolved V genes and leave the rest unexplained. The sample table shows 95,000 to 150,000 clones, and 80% to 95% are seen once. The ten largest account for about 8% of the sample. This sample comprised peripheral blood, obtained 28 days after the second AZD1222 dose. The receptors derive from an adult who received the AZD1222 COVID-19 vaccine.

The chain combines TRBV7-9 with TRBJ2-5; D possibly corresponds to TRBD1 (8 bases). Deletions cut 4 bases from V and 2 bases from J, with 14 bases between. The CDR3 contains 15 residues. Per germline, CDR1 SEHNR and CDR2 FQNEAQ (reference sequence). The CDR3 protein is CASSSGQGGQETQYF. The CDR3 DNA is TGTGCCAGCAGCTCTGGACAGGGAGGGCAAGAGACCCAGTACTTC.

The chain is built from TRBV5-1 and TRBJ1-2; D is unclear. V lost 4 bases and J lost 4, with 14 bases in between. The CDR3 runs 14 residues. Looked up from germline, CDR1 is SGHRS and CDR2 is YFSETQ. DNA for the CDR3: TGCGCCAGCAGCCTCTCAGGCCCGACCTATGGCTACACCTTC. Protein product: CASSLSGPTYGYTF.

This chain uses TRBV6-5 with TRBJ1-1, with 8 bases fitting TRBD1. CDR1 is MNHEY and CDR2 is SVGAGI in the germline V gene. This CDR3 comprises 14 residues. After removal of 10 bases from V and 0 bases from J, the junction contained 7 bases not matched to a gene. The CDR3 sequence is CATQGQGLNTEAFF. In DNA form, the CDR3 reads TGTGCCACGCAAGGACAGGGCTTGAACACTGAAGCTTTCTTT.

This sequence joins TRBV19 and TRBJ1-2; no clear D gene. This CDR3 spans 16 amino acids. V was cut by 1 base and J by 4 bases, with 16 bases left in between. The germline gives CDR1 LNHDA, CDR2 SQIVND (reference sequence). This CDR3 reads CASSIVATIPLYGYTF. The DNA for the CDR3 is TGTGCCAGTAGTATAGTGGCCACCATCCCCCTCTATGGCTACACCTTC.

The chain carries TRBV9 and TRBJ1-2; D remains ambiguous. The V and J ends lost 4 bases and 4 bases respectively, with 8 bases between them. Germline loops: CDR1 SGDLS, CDR2 YYNGEE. This CDR3 spans 12 amino acids. The CDR3 sequence is CASSPTGYGYTF. The CDR3 DNA reads as TGTGCCAGCAGCCCTACCGGCTATGGCTACACCTTC.

This CDR3 is CASSLIPQREHGEQFF. The CDR3 region has the DNA TGTGCCAGCAGCTTAATCCCCCAGCGGGAGCACGGTGAGCAGTTCTTC. J is TRBJ2-1 and V is TRBV11-2, with TRBD2 matching over 8 bases. Germline lookup yields CDR1 SGHAT and CDR2 FQNNGV. V shed 2 bases and J 9 bases; nucleotides not matched to a gene: 12. The CDR3 length is 16 residues.

This clone was counted only a few times. The chain links TRBV11-2 to TRBJ2-7; D not resolved. Germline CDR1 is SGHAT and CDR2 is FQNNGV. The CDR3 has 14 amino acids. V lost 4 bases and J 3 bases, leaving 13 bases between the germline ends. CDR3 amino acids: CASSSLKYYYEQYF. DNA for the CDR3: TGTGCCAGCAGCTCGCTAAAATATTACTACGAGCAGTACTTC.

J is TRBJ1-2 and V is TRBV12-5, with no clear D. V lost 5 bases to trimming and J lost 1 base, with 11 bases between them. The CDR3 is made up of 14 amino acids. From germline, CDR1 is LGHNT and CDR2 FRNRAP. In DNA, the CDR3 is TGTGCTAGTGGTAACCCGACACTTAACTATGGCTACACCTTC. It translates to CASGNPTLNYGYTF.

The chain employs TRBV7-9 and TRBJ1-2, with D perhaps TRBD1 (6 bases). The CDR3 has 13 residues. Germline-derived CDR1 and CDR2 are SEHNR and FQNEAQ (reference sequence). V was clipped by 3 bases and J by 2 bases, with 7 bases between them. CDR3 nucleotide sequence: TGTGCCAGCAGCTTTACAGGGAACTATGGCTACACCTTC. Its translation: CASSFTGNYGYTF.

This rearrangement joins TRBV7-2 to TRBJ2-2; 7 bases are shared with TRBD1. The ends lost 5 bases at V and 5 bases at J; junction bases unmatched: 8. The CDR3 runs to 15 residues. Looked up from germline, CDR1 is SGHTA and CDR2 is FQGNSA. The CDR3 region is CASSPWTGFTGELFF. The DNA of the CDR3 is TGTGCCAGCAGCCCTTGGACAGGTTTTACCGGGGAGCTGTTTTTT.

The genes are TRBV28 and TRBJ1-5; D is undetermined. Germline V gives CDR1 MDHEN, CDR2 SYDVKM. V lost 3 bases and J lost 3, with 9 bases in between. The length of the CDR3 is 14 residues. CDR3: CASSFVGDNQPQHF. In DNA, the CDR3 is TGTGCCAGCAGTTTTGTCGGGGACAATCAGCCCCAGCATTTT.

The CDR3 loop reads CASSKQGRRSGANVLTF. CDR3 sequence (DNA): TGTGCCAGTAGTAAACAGGGTAGGCGGTCTGGGGCCAACGTCCTGACTTTC. The chain joins TRBV19 to TRBJ2-6; a weak D match, TRBD1 (6 bases). This CDR3 contains 17 residues. Trimming took off 4 bases at V and 1 base at J, with 14 bases between the two ends. CDR1 and CDR2 from the germline V gene are LNHDA and SQIVND (reference sequence).

The rearrangement uses TRBV11-1 and TRBJ2-1; no clear D. Deletions cut 7 bases from V and 7 bases from J, with 11 bases between. CDR1 is SGHAT, CDR2 FQDESV, per germline (reference sequence). The CDR3 is 12 amino acids. CDR3 nucleotide sequence: TGTGCCAGCACCCGCTCTGGTAATGAGCAGTTCTTC. Translation gives CASTRSGNEQFF.

The genes are TRBV28 and TRBJ1-1, with D tentatively TRBD1 (6 bases). Trimming took 4 bases from V and 11 from J, leaving 26 bases between them. Germline loops: CDR1 MDHEN, CDR2 SYDVKM. This CDR3 comprises 16 residues. The DNA of the CDR3 is TGTGCCAGCAGTTCACAACGGGACAATCGGAAACAAGGGGCTTTCTTT. Amino acids: CASSSQRDNRKQGAFF.

The chain combines TRBV6-6 with TRBJ1-1; D gene ambiguous. Deletions cut 1 base from V and 5 bases from J, with 8 bases between. Germline assignment: CDR1 MNHNY and CDR2 SVGAGI (reference sequence). The CDR3 runs 13 residues. Written as DNA, the CDR3 is TGTGCCAGCAGTTACTACGGGGAGACTGAAGCTTTCTTT. This encodes CASSYYGETEAFF.

This clone occurred once. CDR3 region: CASSVRGTTYEQYF. The CDR3 coding sequence is TGTGCCAGCAGTGTAAGGGGGACTACCTACGAGCAGTACTTC. The V and J genes are TRBV28 and TRBJ2-7; perhaps TRBD2 as D (7 bases). The CDR3 contains 14 residues. CDR1 and CDR2 (germline): MDHEN, SYDVKM. V lost 5 bases to trimming and J lost 2 bases, with 13 bases between them. The variable domain in full, completed from reference TRBV28 and TRBJ2-7, reads DVKVTQSSRYLVKRTGEKVFLECVQDMDHENMFWYRQDPGLGLRLIYFSYDVKMKEKGDIPEGYSVSREKKERFSLILESASTNQTSMYLCASSVRGTTYEQYFGPGTRLTVT.

This clone was detected once. This rearrangement joins TRBV12-3 or TRBV12-4 to TRBJ2-7, with D perhaps assigned TRBD1 or TRBD2 (5 bases each). The V gene lost 2 bases and the J gene lost 4 bases, with 9 bases spanning the gap. The CDR3 is made up of 13 amino acids. The CDR3 region is CASSLSGGYEQYF. For the CDR3, the DNA is TGTGCCAGCAGTTTAAGTGGGGGTTACGAGCAGTACTTC.

This clone was observed a single time. The CDR3 region has the DNA TGTGCCAGCAGTTTAAGACTAGCAGGAGGAGGGGTCACAGATACGCAGTATTTT. Protein product: CASSLRLAGGGVTDTQYF. This rearrangement joins TRBV28 to TRBJ2-3; the match to TRBD2 covers 7 bases. CDR1 and CDR2 (germline): MDHEN, SYDVKM. There are 18 residues in the CDR3. Trimming took 2 bases from V and 2 from J; bases not matched to a gene: 13.

The V and J genes are TRBV7-2 and TRBJ2-2; D is unclear. Germline lookup yields CDR1 SGHTA and CDR2 FQGNSA. CDR3 size: 12 residues. Deletions cut 3 bases from V and 8 bases from J, with 7 bases between. For the CDR3, the DNA is TGTGCCAGCAGCTTCCCGGTAGGGGAGCTGTTTTTT. Its protein is CASSFPVGELFF.

The chain has TRBV28 and TRBJ2-7, with TRBD1 as a possible D gene (6 bases). The CDR3 totals 14 residues. Trimming removed 5 bases at V and 2 bases at J, with 13 bases between. Germline values: CDR1 MDHEN, CDR2 SYDVKM. CDR3 bases: TGTGCCAGCAGTAAAACCCGGACAGCCTACGAGCAGTACTTC. Its translation: CASSKTRTAYEQYF.